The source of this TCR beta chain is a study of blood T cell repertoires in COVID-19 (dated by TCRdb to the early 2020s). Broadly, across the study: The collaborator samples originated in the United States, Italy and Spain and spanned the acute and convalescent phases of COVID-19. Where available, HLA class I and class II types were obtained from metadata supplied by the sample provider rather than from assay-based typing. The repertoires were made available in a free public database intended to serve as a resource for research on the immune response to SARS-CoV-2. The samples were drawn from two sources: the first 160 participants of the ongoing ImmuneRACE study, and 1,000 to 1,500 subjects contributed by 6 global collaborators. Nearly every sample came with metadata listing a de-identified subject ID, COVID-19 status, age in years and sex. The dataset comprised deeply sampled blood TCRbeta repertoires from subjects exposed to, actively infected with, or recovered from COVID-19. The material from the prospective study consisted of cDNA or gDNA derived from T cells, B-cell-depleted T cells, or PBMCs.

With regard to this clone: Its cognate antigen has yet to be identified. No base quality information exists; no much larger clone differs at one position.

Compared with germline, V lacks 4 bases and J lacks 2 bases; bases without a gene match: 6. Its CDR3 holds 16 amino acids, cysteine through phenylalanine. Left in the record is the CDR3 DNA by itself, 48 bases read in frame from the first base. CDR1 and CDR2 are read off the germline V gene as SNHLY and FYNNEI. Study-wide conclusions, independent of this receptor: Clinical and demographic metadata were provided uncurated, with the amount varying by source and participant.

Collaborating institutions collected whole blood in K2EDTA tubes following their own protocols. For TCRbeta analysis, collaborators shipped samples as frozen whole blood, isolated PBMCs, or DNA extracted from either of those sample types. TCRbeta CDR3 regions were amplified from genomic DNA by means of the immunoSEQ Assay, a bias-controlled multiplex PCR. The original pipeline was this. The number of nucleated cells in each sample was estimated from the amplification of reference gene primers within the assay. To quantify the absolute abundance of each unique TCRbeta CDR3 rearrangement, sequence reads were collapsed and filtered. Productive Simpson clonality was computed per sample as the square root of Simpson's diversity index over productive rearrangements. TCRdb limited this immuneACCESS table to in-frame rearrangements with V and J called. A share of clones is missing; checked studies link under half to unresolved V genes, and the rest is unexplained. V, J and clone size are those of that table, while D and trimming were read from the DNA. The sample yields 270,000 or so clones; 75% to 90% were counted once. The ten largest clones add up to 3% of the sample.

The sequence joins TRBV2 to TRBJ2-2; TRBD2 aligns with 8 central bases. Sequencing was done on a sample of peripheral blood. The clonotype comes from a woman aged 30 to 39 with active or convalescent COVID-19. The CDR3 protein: CASSVVAGINTGELFF. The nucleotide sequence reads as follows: TGTGCCAGCAGTGTTGTAGCGGGGATAAACACCGGGGAGCTGTTTTTT.